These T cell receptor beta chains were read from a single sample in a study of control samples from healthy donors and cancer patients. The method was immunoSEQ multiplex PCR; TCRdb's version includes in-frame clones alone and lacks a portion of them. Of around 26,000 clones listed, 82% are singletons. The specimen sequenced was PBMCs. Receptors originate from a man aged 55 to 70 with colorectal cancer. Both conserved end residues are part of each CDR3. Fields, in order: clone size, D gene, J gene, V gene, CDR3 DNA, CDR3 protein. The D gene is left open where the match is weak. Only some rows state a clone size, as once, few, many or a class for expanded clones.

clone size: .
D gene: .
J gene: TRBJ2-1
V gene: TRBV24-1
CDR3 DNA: TGTGCCACTACGCCGCGTGGAAGCAATGAGCAGTTCTTC
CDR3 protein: CATTPRGSNEQFF

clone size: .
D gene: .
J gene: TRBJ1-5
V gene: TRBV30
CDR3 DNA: TGTGCCTGGTCCGGGACAAACAATCAGCCCCAGCATTTT
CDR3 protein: CAWSGTNNQPQHF

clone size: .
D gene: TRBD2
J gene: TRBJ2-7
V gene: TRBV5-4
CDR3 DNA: TGTGCCAGCAGCTTGGCGGGACTAGCAAGTGACGAGCAGTACTTC
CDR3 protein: CASSLAGLASDEQYF

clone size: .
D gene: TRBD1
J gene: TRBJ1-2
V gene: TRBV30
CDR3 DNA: TGTGCCTGGACTGGGACAGGGTCTCTTAACTATGGCTACACCTTC
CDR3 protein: CAWTGTGSLNYGYTF

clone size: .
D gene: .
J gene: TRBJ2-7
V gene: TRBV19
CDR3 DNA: TGTGCCAGTAGTAGTGGAAAAAGCTCCTACGAGCAGTACTTC
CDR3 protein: CASSSGKSSYEQYF

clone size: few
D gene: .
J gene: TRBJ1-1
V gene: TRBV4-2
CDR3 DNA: TGTGCCAGCAGCCAAGATAGGGGCTTAGGGAACACTGAAGCTTTCTTT
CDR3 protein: CASSQDRGLGNTEAFF

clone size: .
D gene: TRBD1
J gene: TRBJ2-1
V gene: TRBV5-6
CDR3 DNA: TGTGCCAGCGGTAGGACAGGGGGATACAATGAGCAGTTCTTC
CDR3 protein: CASGRTGGYNEQFF

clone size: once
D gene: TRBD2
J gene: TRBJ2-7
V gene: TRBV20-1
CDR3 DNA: TGCAGTGCTAGTATGTTCGAGCGGGGGGCCTACGAGCAGTACTTC
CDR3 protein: CSASMFERGAYEQYF

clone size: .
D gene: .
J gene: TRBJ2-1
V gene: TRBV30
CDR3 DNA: TGTGCCTGGAGGGGTAAGGAGAAGTCCAATGAGCAGTTCTTC
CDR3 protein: CAWRGKEKSNEQFF

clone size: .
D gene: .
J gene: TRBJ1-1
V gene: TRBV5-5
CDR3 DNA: TGTGCCAGCAGCTTGCAGGGTAACACTGAAGCTTTCTTT
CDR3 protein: CASSLQGNTEAFF

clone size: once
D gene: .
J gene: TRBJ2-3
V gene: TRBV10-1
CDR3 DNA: TGCGCCAGCACGGGCCAGGGGACGGATACGCAGTATTTT
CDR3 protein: CASTGQGTDTQYF

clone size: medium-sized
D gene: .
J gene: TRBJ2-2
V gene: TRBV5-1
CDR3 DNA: TGCGCCAGCAACGACCAGGGGAACACCGGGGAGCTGTTTTTT
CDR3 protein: CASNDQGNTGELFF

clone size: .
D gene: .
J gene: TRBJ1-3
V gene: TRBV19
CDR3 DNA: TGTGCCAGCAGTTTTGTTTTGGGGGGCGATGGAAACACCATATATTTT
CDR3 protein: CASSFVLGGDGNTIYF

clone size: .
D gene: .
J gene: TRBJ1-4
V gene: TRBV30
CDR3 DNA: TGTGCCTGGAATCTACTAAGTAATGAAAAACTGTTTTTT
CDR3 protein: CAWNLLSNEKLFF

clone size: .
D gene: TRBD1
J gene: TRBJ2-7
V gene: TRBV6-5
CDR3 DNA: TGTGCCAGCCTTCCTCCGGGACAGGGGGCGTGGGAGCAGTACTTC
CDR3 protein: CASLPPGQGAWEQYF

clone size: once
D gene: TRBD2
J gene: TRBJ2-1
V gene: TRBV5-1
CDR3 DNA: TGCGCCAGCAGCTGGACGGGACTAGCGGGGGACCAGCAGTTCTTC
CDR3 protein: CASSWTGLAGDQQFF

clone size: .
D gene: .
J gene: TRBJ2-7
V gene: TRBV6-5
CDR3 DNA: TGTGCCAGCAGTTCCCGACAGGTCCCCTACGAGCAGTACTTC
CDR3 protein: CASSSRQVPYEQYF

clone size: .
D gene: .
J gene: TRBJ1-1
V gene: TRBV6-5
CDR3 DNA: TGTGCCAGCAGTTACTCGGGGGGTTGGGGTAACACTGAAGCTTTCTTT
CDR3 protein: CASSYSGGWGNTEAFF

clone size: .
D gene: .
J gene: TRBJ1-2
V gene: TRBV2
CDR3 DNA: TGTGCCAGCAGTGAAGCTAGGGCAGGGAGCACCTCTGGCTACACCTTC
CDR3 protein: CASSEARAGSTSGYTF

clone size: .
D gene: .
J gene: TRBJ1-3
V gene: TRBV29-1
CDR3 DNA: TGCAGCGCCGGGGAAGGGTTGTCTGGAAACACCATATATTTT
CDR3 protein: CSAGEGLSGNTIYF

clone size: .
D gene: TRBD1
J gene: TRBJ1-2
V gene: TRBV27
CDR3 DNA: TGTGCCAGCAGTTTATTGGTAGGACAGGGGAGGGATGGCTACACCTTC
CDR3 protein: CASSLLVGQGRDGYTF

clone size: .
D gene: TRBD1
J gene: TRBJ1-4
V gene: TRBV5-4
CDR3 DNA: TGTGCCAGCAGCTTTAACAGGGGCCTTAATGAAAAACTGTTTTTT
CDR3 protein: CASSFNRGLNEKLFF

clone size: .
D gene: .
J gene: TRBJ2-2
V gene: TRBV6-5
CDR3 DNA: TGTGCCAGCAGTCGGACTTGGTTAGGGTCCGGGGAGCTGTTTTTT
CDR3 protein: CASSRTWLGSGELFF

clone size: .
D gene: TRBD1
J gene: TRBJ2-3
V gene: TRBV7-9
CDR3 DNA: TGTGCCAGCAGCTCCCGGGACAGGGCCCCCAATACGCAGTATTTT
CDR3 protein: CASSSRDRAPNTQYF

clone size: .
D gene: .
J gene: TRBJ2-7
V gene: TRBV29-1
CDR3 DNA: TGCAGCGGACAACTACAGGGTTTAAAAGGATCCGAGCAGTACTTC
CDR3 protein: CSGQLQGLKGSEQYF

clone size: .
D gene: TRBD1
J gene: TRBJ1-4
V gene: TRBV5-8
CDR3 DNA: TGTGCCAGCAGCTTGGCCCTGGACAGGGATAATGAAAAACTGTTTTTT
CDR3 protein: CASSLALDRDNEKLFF

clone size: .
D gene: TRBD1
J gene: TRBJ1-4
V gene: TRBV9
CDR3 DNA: TGTGCCAGCAGCGTAGGACAGGGGACTAATGAAAAACTGTTTTTT
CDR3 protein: CASSVGQGTNEKLFF

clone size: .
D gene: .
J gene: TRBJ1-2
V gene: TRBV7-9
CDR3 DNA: TGTGCCAGCAGCCTAGTAGGAAAGGGGCTTTCCTCCCATGGCTACACCTTC
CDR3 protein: CASSLVGKGLSSHGYTF

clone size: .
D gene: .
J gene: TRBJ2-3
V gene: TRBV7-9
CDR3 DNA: TGTGCCAGCAGCCACGTAGATCCCGCCCCGGGTGATACGCAGTATTTT
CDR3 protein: CASSHVDPAPGDTQYF

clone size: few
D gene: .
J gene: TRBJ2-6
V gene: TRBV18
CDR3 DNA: TGTGCCAGCTCTCTTTTTCAGGGGTCTGGGGCCAACGTCCTGACTTTC
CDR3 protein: CASSLFQGSGANVLTF

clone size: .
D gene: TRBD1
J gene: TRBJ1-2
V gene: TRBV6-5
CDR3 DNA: TGTGCCAGCAGTTTAGGACAGGGACCCTTTTATGGCTACACCTTC
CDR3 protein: CASSLGQGPFYGYTF

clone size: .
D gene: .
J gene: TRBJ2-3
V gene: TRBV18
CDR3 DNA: TGTGCCAGCTCACCATTGGGGGCCTCTAGCACAGATACGCAGTATTTT
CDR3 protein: CASSPLGASSTDTQYF

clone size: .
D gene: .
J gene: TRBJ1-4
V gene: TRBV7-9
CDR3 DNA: TGTGCCAGCAGCCTGACAGAAACTAATGAAAAACTGTTTTTT
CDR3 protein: CASSLTETNEKLFF

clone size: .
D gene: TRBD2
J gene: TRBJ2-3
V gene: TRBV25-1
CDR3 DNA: TGTGCCAGCAGCCCAAGCGGGGGGATCACAGATACGCAGTATTTT
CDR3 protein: CASSPSGGITDTQYF

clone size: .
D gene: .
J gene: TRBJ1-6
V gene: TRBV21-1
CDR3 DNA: TGTGCCAGCACTGCGTCCGGGACAGATAATTCACCCCTCCACTTT
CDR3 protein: CASTASGTDNSPLHF

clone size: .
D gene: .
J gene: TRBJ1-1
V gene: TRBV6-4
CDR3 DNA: TGTGCCAGCAGTGACTCGTCCAGGGCCACTGAAGCTTTCTTT
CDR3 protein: CASSDSSRATEAFF

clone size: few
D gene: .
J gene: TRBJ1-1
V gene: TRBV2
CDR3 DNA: TGTGCCAGCAATGCTGAGACGAACACTGAAGCTTTCTTT
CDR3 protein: CASNAETNTEAFF

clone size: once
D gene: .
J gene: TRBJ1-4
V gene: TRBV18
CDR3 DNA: TGTGCCAGCTCACCACCGACCTCAACCGGAGAAAAACTGTTTTTT
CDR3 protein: CASSPPTSTGEKLFF

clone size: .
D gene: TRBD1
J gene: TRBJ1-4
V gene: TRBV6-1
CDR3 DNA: TGTGCCAGCAGTGATAGGACAGGGGGGGGTGAAAAACTGTTTTTT
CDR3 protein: CASSDRTGGGEKLFF

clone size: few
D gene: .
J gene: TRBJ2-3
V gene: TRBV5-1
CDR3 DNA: TGCGCCAGCAGCTTGAGGGCTACGGGGACTAGCACAGATACGCAGTATTTT
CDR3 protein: CASSLRATGTSTDTQYF

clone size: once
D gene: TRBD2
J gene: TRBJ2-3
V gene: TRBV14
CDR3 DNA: TGTGCCAGCAGCCAAGAAACTAGCGGGGGGGCAGATACGCAGTATTTT
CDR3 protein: CASSQETSGGADTQYF

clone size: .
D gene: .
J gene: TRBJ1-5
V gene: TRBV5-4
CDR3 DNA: TGTGCCAGCAGCACAGGGACTCACAATCAGCCCCAGCATTTT
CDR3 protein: CASSTGTHNQPQHF

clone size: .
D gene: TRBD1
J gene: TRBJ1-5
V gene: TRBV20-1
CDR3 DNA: TGCAGTGCTATTGACAGGGGGCGCCTTAAATCTCAGCCCCAGCATTTT
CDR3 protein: CSAIDRGRLKSQPQHF

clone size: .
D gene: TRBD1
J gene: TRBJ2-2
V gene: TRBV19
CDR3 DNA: TGTGCCAGTTTGCGACAGGGCGACACCGGGGAGCTGTTTTTT
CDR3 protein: CASLRQGDTGELFF

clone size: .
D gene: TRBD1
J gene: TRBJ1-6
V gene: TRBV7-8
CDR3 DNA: TGTGCCAGCAGCTCACAGGGGAATTCACCCCTCCACTTT
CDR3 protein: CASSSQGNSPLHF